This entry lists 27 T cell receptor beta chains sequenced from one sample in a study of siplizumab effects on memory and regulatory T cells (dated by TCRdb to between 2017 and 2020). Library generation was performed with the immunoSEQ multiplex PCR assay. Imported from immuneACCESS, the table was reduced by TCRdb to in-frame sequences with V and J called. These copies leave out some clones; in studies compared against another copy, an unresolved V gene accounts for under half, and the cause of the remainder is not known. The sample profile shows 100,000 or so clones; about 95% of them were found once. Approximately 1.5% of the sample comes from the top ten. Specimen: non-Treg CD4+ T cells sorted from blood. Reading the label with the study, this specimen's cell subset or site is: FACS-sorted unstimulated CD4+ non-regulatory T cells. These receptors came from a human donor in good health.

This chain joins TRBV29-1 and TRBJ1-2; TRBD1 might be the D (6 bases). CDR1 is SQVTM, CDR2 ANQGSEA, per germline. V lost 7 bases and J lost 4, with 16 bases in between. The CDR3 contains 13 residues. The CDR3 region has the DNA TGCAGCGCCGTGGGGGGCCTTTTCTATGGCTACACCTTC. This gives the protein CSAVGGLFYGYTF.

The V gene is TRBV19, the J gene TRBJ2-2, with TRBD1 identical over 9 bases. In germline, CDR1 is LNHDA, CDR2 SQIVND (reference sequence). This CDR3 comprises 16 residues. The V and J ends lost 3 bases and 4 bases, in that order; junction bases with no gene match: 6. The CDR3 protein is CASSIGPGQGTGELFF. As DNA, the CDR3 is TGTGCCAGTAGTATCGGACCGGGACAGGGCACCGGGGAGCTGTTTTTT.

The chain uses TRBV5-1 and TRBJ1-1; tentative D call: TRBD1 (6 bases). CDR3 length equals 12 residues. Trimming left V 4 bases short and J 11 bases short, with 15 bases between. The germline V gene has CDR1 SGHRS and CDR2 YFSETQ. CDR3 coding DNA: TGCGCCAGCAGCCTACAGGGAGGCGAGGCTTTCTTT. Amino acids: CASSLQGGEAFF.

The V call is TRBV27, the J call TRBJ2-2; D is unresolved. This CDR3 has 15 amino acids. Trimming left V 0 bases short and J 4 bases short, with 9 bases between. Germline V lookup: CDR1 MNHEY, CDR2 SMNVEV (reference sequence). The CDR3 region has the DNA TGTGCCAGCAGTTTATCGGTGAGAGGCACCGGGGAGCTGTTTTTT. Translating it yields CASSLSVRGTGELFF.

The rearrangement uses TRBV5-6 and TRBJ2-5; 8 nucleotides agree with TRBD1. V lost 0 bases to trimming and J lost 2 bases; unmatched junction nucleotides: 6. This CDR3 has 16 amino acids. Per the germline V gene, CDR1 is SGHDT and CDR2 is YYEEEE. The chain's CDR3 is CASSLAGTGSQETQYF. The CDR3 DNA is TGTGCCAGCAGCTTGGCCGGGACAGGTTCACAAGAGACCCAGTACTTC.

The V and J genes are TRBV28 and TRBJ1-1, with a possible D match to TRBD1 (6 bases). V lost 4 bases and J lost 1, with 10 bases in between. This CDR3 spans 14 amino acids. CDR1 and CDR2 from the germline V gene are MDHEN and SYDVKM. The CDR3 sequence is CASSSTGRNTEAFF. DNA of the CDR3: TGTGCCAGCAGTTCAACAGGGCGGAACACTGAAGCTTTCTTT. Complete variable domain (other parts from reference TRBV28 and TRBJ1-1): DVKVTQSSRYLVKRTGEKVFLECVQDMDHENMFWYRQDPGLGLRLIYFSYDVKMKEKGDIPEGYSVSREKKERFSLILESASTNQTSMYLCASSSTGRNTEAFFGQGTRLTVV.

This clone was recorded only once. V gene TRBV7-2 combines with J gene TRBJ1-2, with TRBD1 matching 9 bases. Germline V gene data show CDR1 as SGHTA and CDR2 as FQGNSA. The CDR3 has 15 amino acids. With 1 base clipped from V and 4 bases from J, the junction kept 4 bases outside the gene matches. CDR3 amino acids: CASSLGGQGRYGYTF. The DNA for the CDR3 is TGTGCCAGCAGCTTAGGGGGACAGGGTCGCTATGGCTACACCTTC.

J is TRBJ2-5 and V is TRBV7-3, with D possibly being TRBD1 (5 bases). The CDR3 runs 13 residues. Per the germline V gene, CDR1 is SGHTA and CDR2 is FQGTGA. Trimming stripped 2 bases from V and 5 bases from J, with 9 bases between. The CDR3 sequence is CASSLGKGETQYF. CDR3 nucleotides: TGTGCCAGCAGCTTAGGAAAGGGGGAGACCCAGTACTTC. The full variable domain, in which reference TRBV7-3 and TRBJ2-5 provide the parts outside the CDR3, is GAGVSQTPSNKVTEKGKYVELRCDPISGHTALYWYRQSLGQGPEFLIYFQGTGAADDSGLPNDRFFAVRPEGSVSTLKIQRTERGDSAVYLCASSLGKGETQYFGPGTRLLVL.

V is TRBV6-6 and J is TRBJ1-2; TRBD1 is a possible D gene (6 bases). V was pared by 5 bases and J by 0 bases, with 10 bases between. The CDR3 consists of 14 residues. The germline V gene encodes CDR1 MNHNY and CDR2 SVGAGI (reference sequence). The CDR3 loop reads CASSGRGANYGYTF. The CDR3 nucleotides are TGTGCCAGCAGTGGAAGGGGGGCTAACTATGGCTACACCTTC.

The CDR3 DNA follows: TGTGCCAGCAGTGAGCCACAGGGGGGACAGCCCCAGCATTTT. Residues: CASSEPQGGQPQHF. The rearrangement uses TRBV6-5 and TRBJ1-5; 8 nucleotides match TRBD1. The junction had 7 bases not matched to a gene; V was cut back by 5 bases and J by 7 bases. The CDR3 contains 14 residues. CDR1 and CDR2 (germline): MNHEY, SVGAGI.

This chain connects TRBV9 to TRBJ2-1; 7 nucleotides align to TRBD2. V gave up 3 bases and J gave up 4 bases; unmatched junction bases: 7. Germline lookup yields CDR1 SGDLS and CDR2 YYNGEE. This CDR3 is built from 15 residues. The CDR3 DNA reads TGTGCCAGCAGCGGCGGGCTAGCGGAATACAATGAGCAGTTCTTC. It codes for CASSGGLAEYNEQFF.

The gene calls are TRBV5-8 and TRBJ1-5; D uncertain. Trimming left V 1 base short and J 3 bases short, with 14 bases between. The CDR3 totals 16 residues. Germline V CDR1 and CDR2: SGHTS, YDEGEE. The CDR3 loop reads CASSLIGTTFNQPQHF. The DNA of the CDR3 is TGTGCCAGCAGCTTGATCGGTACAACCTTCAATCAGCCCCAGCATTTT.

The CDR3 protein is CASSQDLRLAGGDTQYF. The CDR3, as DNA: TGTGCCAGCAGCCAAGATCTCCGACTAGCGGGGGGAGATACGCAGTATTTT. The chain recombines TRBV4-2 with TRBJ2-3; TRBD2 matches at 13 bases. The CDR3 length is 17 residues. The J segment lost 5 bases and the V segment lost 0 bases, leaving 5 bases of the junction unmatched. The germline V gene encodes CDR1 LGHNA and CDR2 YNFKEQ.

This chain uses TRBV28 with TRBJ2-3; 8 nucleotides line up with TRBD1. The CDR3 is 13 residues long. V dropped 6 bases and J dropped 4; count of bases not matched to a gene: 3. CDR1 MDHEN and CDR2 SYDVKM come from the germline V gene. The CDR3 here is CASSRGHSDTQYF. DNA of the CDR3: TGTGCCAGCAGCAGGGGGCATTCAGATACGCAGTATTTT.

J is TRBJ2-3 and V is TRBV21-1; no DNA check was done on the table's D call, TRBD2. TRBV21-1 is given as a pseudogene. The CDR3 consists of 17 residues. This chain's CDR3 is CASSNPLAGGPVNTQYF. As DNA, the CDR3 is TGTGCCAGCAGCAACCCCTTAGCGGGAGGGCCGGTAAATACGCAGTATTTT.

This clone was picked up a small number of times. The V and J genes are TRBV10-1 and TRBJ2-7; 10 nucleotides line up with TRBD1. CDR3 length equals 15 residues. Germline V gene lookup returns CDR1 WNHNN and CDR2 SYGVQD (reference sequence). The junction had 6 bases not matched to a gene; V was cut back by 4 bases and J by 3 bases. The CDR3 sequence: CASSVGTGAIYEQYF. DNA for the CDR3: TGCGCCAGCAGTGTTGGGACAGGGGCGATCTACGAGCAGTACTTC.

This chain links TRBV7-8 with TRBJ1-1; D gene uncertain. The V gene's germline CDR1 is SGHVS and CDR2 FQNEAQ. This CDR3 has 15 amino acids. Between the trimmed V and J ends, which lost 3 bases and 8 bases, there was a span of 19 bases. Here the CDR3 DNA reads TGTGCCAGCAGCTTCCTCAGAGGCGGTAATTCCGAAGCTTTCTTT. Encoded protein: CASSFLRGGNSEAFF.

The chain has TRBV5-1 and TRBJ1-2, with D perhaps TRBD1 (5 bases). Germline lookup yields CDR1 SGHRS and CDR2 YFSETQ. The CDR3 contains 14 residues. Deletions cut 4 bases from V and 0 bases from J, with 10 bases between. The CDR3 DNA reads as TGCGCCAGCAGCATCGGACAAGCTAACTATGGCTACACCTTC. Amino acid sequence: CASSIGQANYGYTF.

The CDR3 sequence is CASSSPTGLQETQYF. In DNA form, the CDR3 reads TGTGCCAGCAGTTCTCCGACAGGGTTACAAGAGACCCAGTACTTC. The chain couples TRBV5-4 to TRBJ2-5; TRBD1 matches at 7 bases. The V gene's germline CDR1 is SGHNT and CDR2 YYREEE (reference sequence). The V gene end was trimmed by 5 bases and the J gene end by 2 bases; junction bases not matched to a gene: 9. This CDR3 has 15 amino acids.

The chain links TRBV5-1 to TRBJ2-4; D not resolved. The CDR3 totals 14 residues. V lost 4 bases and J 6 bases, leaving 14 bases between the germline ends. Germline V CDR1 and CDR2: SGHRS, YFSETQ. This CDR3 reads CASSPLTSTNIQYF. The CDR3 DNA follows: TGCGCCAGCAGCCCCTTGACATCGACAAACATTCAGTACTTC.

The V call is TRBV5-1, the J call TRBJ2-4; D possibly uses TRBD1 or TRBD2 (5 bases each). V was trimmed by 4 bases and J by 8 bases, leaving 13 bases between them. CDR1 is SGHRS, CDR2 YFSETQ, per germline. The CDR3 is made up of 13 amino acids. In DNA, the CDR3 is TGCGCCAGCAGCCTACCACTAGGGGACATTCAGTACTTC. Protein: CASSLPLGDIQYF.

The chain combines TRBV4-2 with TRBJ2-7, with 9 positions matching TRBD2. The germline CDR1 and CDR2 sequences are LGHNA and YNFKEQ. J was trimmed by 7 bases and V by 0 bases; bases with no gene match: 7. The CDR3 has 15 residues. CDR3 residues: CASSQDSWTSEEQYF. For the CDR3, the DNA is TGTGCCAGCAGCCAAGATTCGTGGACTAGCGAAGAGCAGTACTTC.

The chain joins TRBV5-1 to TRBJ2-7, with D perhaps assigned TRBD1 or TRBD2 (7 bases each). Trimming took off 4 bases at V and 5 bases at J, with 19 bases between the two ends. In germline, CDR1 is SGHRS, CDR2 YFSETQ. The CDR3 spans 15 residues. The CDR3 DNA reads TGCGCCAGCAGCCCGGAGGGGAGGGGGCAAGACGAGCAGTACTTC. Its translation is CASSPEGRGQDEQYF.

This clone has a single count. The genes are TRBV29-1 and TRBJ2-5; no clear D gene. Per germline, CDR1 SQVTM and CDR2 ANQGSEA. Trimming pared 4 bases from V and 4 bases from J, leaving 7 bases between. This CDR3 is 11 amino acids long. The CDR3, as DNA: TGCAGCGTTGTTTCTCTAGAGACCCAGTACTTC. Translating it yields CSVVSLETQYF.

This clone was recorded once. DNA for the CDR3: TGTGCCAGCAGTCCGTGGACAGGTACTCTGACCGAAAAACTGTTTTTT. Protein product: CASSPWTGTLTEKLFF. The chain has TRBV27 and TRBJ1-4; 7 bases match TRBD1. V lost 5 bases, J lost 8 bases, and 14 bases stayed unmatched. Germline CDR1 MNHEY, CDR2 SMNVEV (reference sequence). The CDR3 runs to 16 residues.

This chain uses TRBV9 with TRBJ2-3; possibly TRBD2 for D (5 bases). Germline lookup yields CDR1 SGDLS and CDR2 YYNGEE. The length of the CDR3 is 15 residues. Trimming removed 1 base from V and 1 base from J, with 10 bases in between. The CDR3 bases are TGTGCCAGCAGCGTACTCGAGGGAGGCACAGATACGCAGTATTTT. Its translation is CASSVLEGGTDTQYF.

The chain has TRBV6-1 and TRBJ2-7; D uncertain. Trimming left V 5 bases short and J 7 bases short, with 15 bases between. Germline CDR1 reads MNHNS; CDR2 reads SASEGT. This CDR3 region has 13 residues. Here the CDR3 DNA reads TGTGCCAGCAGTAGTGCCCGACCGGTGGAGCAGTACTTC. It encodes CASSSARPVEQYF.